The sequence of this T cell receptor (beta chain) was determined in a study of Graves' ophthalmopathy and Graves' hyperthyroidism. Whole-study findings and limits: The model achieved over 60% sensitivity and 72.22% specificity for ophthalmopathy progression. With just under 90% sensitivity and approximately 80% specificity, a 13-signature model separated ophthalmopathy from stable hyperthyroidism.

The CDR3 loop spans 14 amino acids. V was clipped by 5 bases and J by 2 bases; unmatched bases: 3. The germline V gene has CDR1 MDHEN and CDR2 SYDVKM. This clonotype came up many times. Its specificity is unknown. This may come from a read error, since a much larger clone is one base off. RNA transcripts yielded amplified TCR beta CDR3 regions. Scientists carried out first-round RT-PCR using HTBI primers and then a second-round multiplex PCR. MiXCR, applied by TCRdb to the multiplex PCR reads, yields one record per CDR3 protein. Among hundreds of thousands of distinct CDR3 sequences listed, over 20% were seen once.

The chain carries TRBV28 and TRBJ1-2; 9 bases match TRBD1. The material sequenced was peripheral blood. The sequence was collected from a woman in her late teens or twenties with stable Graves' hyperthyroidism. Some clones in this sample may be carry-over from other donors' samples. Here the CDR3 reads CASSTGGENYGYTF. The CDR3 nucleotides read TGTGCCAGCAGTACAGGGGGCGAAAACTATGGCTACACCTTC.